Sequencing of this T cell receptor (beta chain) was carried out in a study of blood T cell repertoires in COVID-19. V trimming: 6 bases; J trimming: 2 bases; junction bases outside the gene matches: 6. The CDR3 is 14 amino acids. Germline loops: CDR1 MDHEN, CDR2 SYDVKM. Only in-frame clones appear in the TCRdb table, and some are missing; sequencing was by immunoSEQ multiplex PCR. The sample shows fewer than 250,000 clones, 70% to 90% of them seen only once. The sequenced material came from peripheral blood. The chain combines TRBV28 with TRBJ2-5, with 7 bases identical to TRBD1. The source is a man over 45 with acute or convalescent COVID-19. As DNA, the CDR3 is TGTGCCAGCAGCATCAGACAGGGTCAAGAGACCCAGTACTTC. This encodes CASSIRQGQETQYF. The full variable domain, with the rest looked up from reference TRBV28 and TRBJ2-5, is DVKVTQSSRYLVKRTGEKVFLECVQDMDHENMFWYRQDPGLGLRLIYFSYDVKMKEKGDIPEGYSVSREKKERFSLILESASTNQTSMYLCASSIRQGQETQYFGPGTRLLVL.